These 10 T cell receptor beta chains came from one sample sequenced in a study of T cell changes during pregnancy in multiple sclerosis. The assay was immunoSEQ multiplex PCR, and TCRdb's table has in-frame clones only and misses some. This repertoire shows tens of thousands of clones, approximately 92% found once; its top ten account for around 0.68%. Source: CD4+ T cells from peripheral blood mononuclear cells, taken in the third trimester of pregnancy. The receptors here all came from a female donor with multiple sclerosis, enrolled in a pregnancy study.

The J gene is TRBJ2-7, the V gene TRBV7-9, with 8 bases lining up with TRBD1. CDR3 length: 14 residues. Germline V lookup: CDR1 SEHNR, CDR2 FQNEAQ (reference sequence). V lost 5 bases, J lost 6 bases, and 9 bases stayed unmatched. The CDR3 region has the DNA TGTGCCAGCAGCCAAGGACAGGGCCCCAGCGAGCAGTACTTC. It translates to CASSQGQGPSEQYF.

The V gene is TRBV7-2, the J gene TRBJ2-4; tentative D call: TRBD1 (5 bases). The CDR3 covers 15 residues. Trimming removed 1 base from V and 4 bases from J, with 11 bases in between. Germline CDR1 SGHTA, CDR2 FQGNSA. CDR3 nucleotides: TGTGCCAGCAGCTTAGGCCTGACAGTAAAAAACATTCAGTACTTC. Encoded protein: CASSLGLTVKNIQYF.

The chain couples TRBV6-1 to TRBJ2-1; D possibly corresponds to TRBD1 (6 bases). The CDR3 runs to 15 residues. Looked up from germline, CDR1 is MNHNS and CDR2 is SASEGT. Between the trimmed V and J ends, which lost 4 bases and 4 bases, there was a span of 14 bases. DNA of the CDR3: TGTGCCAGCAGTGCTGAACAGGGAGCTTACAATGAGCAGTTCTTC. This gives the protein CASSAEQGAYNEQFF.

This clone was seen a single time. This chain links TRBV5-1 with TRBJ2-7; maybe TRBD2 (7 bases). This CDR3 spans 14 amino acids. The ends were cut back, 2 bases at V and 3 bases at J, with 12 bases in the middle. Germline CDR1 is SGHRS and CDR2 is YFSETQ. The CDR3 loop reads CASSFRGAGYEQYF. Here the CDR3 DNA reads TGCGCCAGCAGCTTCCGGGGGGCTGGCTACGAGCAGTACTTC.

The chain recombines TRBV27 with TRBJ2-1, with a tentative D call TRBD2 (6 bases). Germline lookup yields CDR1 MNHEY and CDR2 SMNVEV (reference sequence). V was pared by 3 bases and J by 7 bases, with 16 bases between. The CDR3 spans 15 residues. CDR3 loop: CASSFSSSGRNEQFF. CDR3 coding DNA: TGTGCCAGCAGTTTTTCATCGAGCGGGCGGAATGAGCAGTTCTTC.

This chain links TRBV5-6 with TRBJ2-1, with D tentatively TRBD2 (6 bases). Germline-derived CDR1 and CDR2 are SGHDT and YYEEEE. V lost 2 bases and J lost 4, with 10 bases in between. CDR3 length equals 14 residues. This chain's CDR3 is CASSLAGRYNEQFF. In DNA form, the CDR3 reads TGTGCCAGCAGCTTAGCGGGCAGGTACAATGAGCAGTTCTTC. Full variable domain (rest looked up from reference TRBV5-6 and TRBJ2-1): DAGVTQSPTHLIKTRGQQVTLRCSPKSGHDTVSWYQQALGQGPQFIFQYYEEEERQRGNFPDRFSGHQFPNYSSELNVNALLLGDSALYLCASSLAGRYNEQFFGPGTRLTVL.

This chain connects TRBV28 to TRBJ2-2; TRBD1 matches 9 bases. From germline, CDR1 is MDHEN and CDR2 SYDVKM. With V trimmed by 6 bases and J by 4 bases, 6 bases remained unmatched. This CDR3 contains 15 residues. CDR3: CASRGTGLITGELFF. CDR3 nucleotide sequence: TGTGCCAGCAGGGGGACAGGGCTTATCACCGGGGAGCTGTTTTTT.

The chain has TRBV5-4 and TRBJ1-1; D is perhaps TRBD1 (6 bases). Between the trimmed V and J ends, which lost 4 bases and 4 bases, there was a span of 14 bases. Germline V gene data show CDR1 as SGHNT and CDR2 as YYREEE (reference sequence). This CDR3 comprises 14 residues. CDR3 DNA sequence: TGTGCCAGCAGCGTACAGGGAGTTAGCACTGAAGCTTTCTTT. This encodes CASSVQGVSTEAFF.

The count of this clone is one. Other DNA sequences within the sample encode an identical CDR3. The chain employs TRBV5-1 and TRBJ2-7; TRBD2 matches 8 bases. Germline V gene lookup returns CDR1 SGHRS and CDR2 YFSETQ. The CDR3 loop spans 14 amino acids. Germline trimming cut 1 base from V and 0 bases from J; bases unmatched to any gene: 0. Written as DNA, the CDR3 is TGCGCCAGCAGCTTGAGCGGGAGCTCCTACGAGCAGTACTTC. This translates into CASSLSGSSYEQYF.

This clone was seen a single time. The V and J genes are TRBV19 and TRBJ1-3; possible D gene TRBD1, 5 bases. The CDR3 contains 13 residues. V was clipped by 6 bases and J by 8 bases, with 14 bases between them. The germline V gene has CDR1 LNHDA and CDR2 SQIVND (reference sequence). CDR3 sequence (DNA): TGTGCCAGTAGCCAACTCGGAGGGGACACCATATATTTT. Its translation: CASSQLGGDTIYF.